This T cell receptor beta chain was obtained from a study of TIL therapy for anti-PD-1-resistant metastatic lung cancer. The V gene end was trimmed by 3 bases and the J gene end by 6 bases; junction bases not matched to a gene: 6. This CDR3 is built from 15 residues. Looked up from germline, CDR1 is KGHDR and CDR2 is SFDVKD. This was the immunoSEQ v3 assay. Profiled with immunoSEQ multiplex PCR; TCRdb holds only in-frame clones, not every one. The sample yields tens of thousands of clones, just over 85% seen once. Time point given: pre-treatment sample, taken before nivolumab and TIL therapy. This receptor was taken from a person aged 25 to 85 with non-small cell lung cancer. The chain joins TRBV24-1 to TRBJ2-3, with 9 bases fitting TRBD1. Sample: blood, taken at baseline. CDR3 in amino acids: CATSDPGTGSDTQYF. The CDR3 region has the DNA TGTGCCACCAGTGATCCAGGGACAGGGAGCGATACGCAGTATTTT.